These T cell receptor beta chains were read from a single sample in a study of blood T cells in healthy people across ages. TCRdb redid the calling of the 5' RACE reads with MiXCR, one entry per CDR3 protein. Here the sample spans about 780,000 distinct CDR3 sequences, about half being singletons. Sequencing was performed on blood. Receptor source: an elderly man in good health. CDR3s include the opening cysteine and the closing phenylalanine or tryptophan. Fields, in order: J gene, D gene, clone size, V gene, CDR3 length, CDR3 DNA, CDR3 protein. A D gene is named only where the DNA matches it firmly. Expanded clones are given a class, and other clones once, few, many or no size at all.

TRBJ2-1	TRBD1	few	TRBV3-1	16	TGTGCCAGCAGTAGGACAGGGATCGACCCTTACAATGAGCAGTTCTTC	CASSRTGIDPYNEQFF
TRBJ1-1	NA	many	TRBV4-1	16	TGCGCCAGCAGCCAAGAAGGCATACCAATGAACACTGAAGCTTTCTTT	CASSQEGIPMNTEAFF
TRBJ2-5	TRBD1	few	TRBV12-3/TRBV12-4	15	TGTGCCAGCAGCGGAGGGACAGGTCCAAGAGGGACCCAGTACTTC	CASSGGTGPRGTQYF
TRBJ2-7	NA	NA	TRBV12-3/TRBV12-4	15	TGTGCCAGCAGTTTACAGGGAGGGGGGGTCTACGAGCAGTACTTC	CASSLQGGGVYEQYF
TRBJ2-3	NA	few	TRBV10-2	16	TGCGCCAGCAGTGGGAGGGACTTCTTAAACACAGATACGCAGTATTTT	CASSGRDFLNTDTQYF
TRBJ2-7	TRBD1	NA	TRBV20-1	14	TGCAGTGCTCCGGGACAGAACTCCTACAATGAGCAGTACTTC	CSAPGQNSYNEQYF
TRBJ1-1	NA	NA	TRBV6-5	11	TGTGCCACCCAACGGGACACTGAAGCTTTCTTT	CATQRDTEAFF
TRBJ2-3	TRBD2	NA	TRBV28	16	TGTGCCAGCAGTTCCCCTGCGGGAGTGAAGGGAGATACGCAGTATTTT	CASSSPAGVKGDTQYF
TRBJ2-1	TRBD1	NA	TRBV20-1	13	TGCAGTGCTCAGACCGACAGGGCCAATGAGCAGTTCTTC	CSAQTDRANEQFF
TRBJ1-1	TRBD1	NA	TRBV10-1	13	TGCGCCAGCAGCCCAGGGGGCAGCCCCGGGGCTTTCTTT	CASSPGGSPGAFF
TRBJ1-5	TRBD1	many	TRBV29-1	13	TGCAGCGTTGAAACAGGGGGCAATCAGCCCCAGCATTTT	CSVETGGNQPQHF
TRBJ2-5	NA	NA	TRBV11-2	12	TGTGCCAGCAGCCCGACACAAGAGACCCAGTACTTC	CASSPTQETQYF
TRBJ2-5	TRBD2	few	TRBV3-1	14	TGTGCCAGCTCACGGGGAGGGGTAAAAGAGACCCAGTACTTC	CASSRGGVKETQYF
TRBJ2-7	NA	NA	TRBV12-3/TRBV12-4	14	TGTGCCAGCGGGGTACATGGGACGACCTACGAGCAGTACTTC	CASGVHGTTYEQYF
TRBJ2-1	TRBD1	many	TRBV3-1	13	TGTGCCAGCAAAGACAGGGGCGATAATGAGCAGTTCTTC	CASKDRGDNEQFF
TRBJ2-7	TRBD2	NA	TRBV10-3	17	TGTGCCATCAGTGAGTCACTAGCGGGAGGGTCCTACAATGAGCAGTACTTC	CAISESLAGGSYNEQYF
TRBJ2-7	NA	few	TRBV11-2	13	TGTGCCAGCAGCCGATCGATCGACTACGAGCAGTACTTC	CASSRSIDYEQYF
TRBJ2-5	NA	few	TRBV5-6	17	TGTGCCAGCAGCTTGGCACTAATACAGGGAACGAGGGAGACCCAGTACTTC	CASSLALIQGTRETQYF
TRBJ2-3	NA	NA	TRBV21-1	19	TGTGCCAGCAGCGGGGGACTAGCGGGAGACCATTCTAGCACAGATACGCAGTATTTT	CASSGGLAGDHSSTDTQYF
TRBJ2-1	NA	NA	TRBV20-1	17	TGCAGTGCCATCAGTGGGGGGGCCCTCACAAAATACAATGAGCAGTTCTTC	CSAISGGALTKYNEQFF
TRBJ2-5	NA	NA	TRBV19	15	TGTGCCAGTGCGGCGGGGGCAGCCCTTCGGGAGACCCAGTACTTC	CASAAGAALRETQYF
TRBJ2-5	NA	NA	TRBV12-3/TRBV12-4	14	TGTGCCAGCAGTGATACGACCCGACAAGAGACCCAGTACTTC	CASSDTTRQETQYF
TRBJ2-7	NA	NA	TRBV7-9	15	TGTGCCAGCAGCACCGGGTCCTCTAACCTCTACGAGCAGTACTTC	CASSTGSSNLYEQYF
TRBJ2-1	TRBD2	NA	TRBV12-3/TRBV12-4	16	TGTGCCAGCAGCCGACGGACTAGCGGGAGGACCAATGAGCAGTTCTTC	CASSRRTSGRTNEQFF
TRBJ2-3	TRBD2	few	TRBV5-1	18	TGCGCCAGCAGCTTGGAGCAGAGGGCTAGCGGGAGGCGGGATACGCAGTATTTT	CASSLEQRASGRRDTQYF
TRBJ1-6	NA	NA	TRBV20-1	14	TGCAGTGCTAGACTGAACATAGATAATTCACCCCTCCACTTT	CSARLNIDNSPLHF
TRBJ2-3	NA	NA	TRBV20-1	13	TGCAGTGCTAGAGGCGAGTGGACAGATACGCAGTATTTT	CSARGEWTDTQYF
TRBJ2-3	TRBD2	NA	TRBV24-1	15	TGTGCCACCAGTGACGGCCGGACTAGCGGGAGTACCCAGTATTTT	CATSDGRTSGSTQYF
TRBJ2-6	NA	few	TRBV6-2/TRBV6-3	16	TGTGCCAGCAGTCCCAGTCGGGGTTTTGGGGCCAACGTCCTGACTTTC	CASSPSRGFGANVLTF
TRBJ2-3	TRBD2	NA	TRBV7-9	16	TGTGCCAGCACCTTAGCGGGGGCGACTAGCACAGATACGCAGTATTTT	CASTLAGATSTDTQYF
TRBJ1-1	NA	NA	TRBV20-1	8	TGCAGTGCTAGAGGGGCTTTCTTT	CSARGAFF
TRBJ2-7	NA	few	TRBV28	13	TGTGCCAGCAGTGTACCCTTAAGGGAAGAGCAGTACTTC	CASSVPLREEQYF
TRBJ1-6	NA	once	TRBV6-2/TRBV6-3	13	TGTGCCGGTCGAAGCTCCTATAATTCACCCCTCCACTTT	CAGRSSYNSPLHF
TRBJ2-7	NA	NA	TRBV24-1	15	TGTGCCACCAGTGACCCCGGGACTCTGGTTAATGAGCAGTACTTC	CATSDPGTLVNEQYF
TRBJ2-3	NA	NA	TRBV29-1	13	TGCAGCGTTGAAGGAGGGGCAGGAGATACGCAGTATTTT	CSVEGGAGDTQYF
TRBJ1-1	NA	few	TRBV9	14	TGTGCCAGCAGCGTAGTTGGCCTGGGAACTGAAGCTTTCTTT	CASSVVGLGTEAFF
TRBJ2-5	TRBD1	few	TRBV7-2	18	TGTGCCAGCAGCTTAGCCGGACCGGACAGGGCGAGCCAAGAGACCCAGTACTTC	CASSLAGPDRASQETQYF
TRBJ2-1	NA	NA	TRBV20-1	14	TGCAGTGCTCGGGACGCAAATACTCCCAATGAGCAGTTCTTC	CSARDANTPNEQFF
TRBJ2-7	NA	NA	TRBV5-1	15	TGCGCCAGCAGCTTGGGAAGGGGGGACCTTTACGAGCAGTACTTC	CASSLGRGDLYEQYF
TRBJ1-1	NA	NA	TRBV11-2	15	TGTGCCAGCAGCTTCGGGATCGGGCAGAACACTGAAGCTTTCTTT	CASSFGIGQNTEAFF
TRBJ1-2	NA	NA	TRBV2	13	TGTGCCAGCAGTGAACGGCAGGACCATGGCTACACCTTC	CASSERQDHGYTF
TRBJ2-2	TRBD2	few	TRBV12-3/TRBV12-4	16	TGTGCCAGCATCCCGGGACTAGCGGGAGAGGCCGGGGAGCTGTTTTTT	CASIPGLAGEAGELFF
TRBJ1-1	NA	NA	TRBV12-3/TRBV12-4	13	TGTGCCAGCAGTTTGCGGGGGGACCCCGAAGCTTTCTTT	CASSLRGDPEAFF
TRBJ2-7	NA	once	TRBV28	15	TGTGCCAGCAGCGCCGGGACAACTTCTTCCTACGAGCAGTACTTC	CASSAGTTSSYEQYF
TRBJ2-1	NA	NA	TRBV27	14	TGTGCCAACAGTTTGCGTCCCGGGAGCGATGAGCAGTTCTTC	CANSLRPGSDEQFF